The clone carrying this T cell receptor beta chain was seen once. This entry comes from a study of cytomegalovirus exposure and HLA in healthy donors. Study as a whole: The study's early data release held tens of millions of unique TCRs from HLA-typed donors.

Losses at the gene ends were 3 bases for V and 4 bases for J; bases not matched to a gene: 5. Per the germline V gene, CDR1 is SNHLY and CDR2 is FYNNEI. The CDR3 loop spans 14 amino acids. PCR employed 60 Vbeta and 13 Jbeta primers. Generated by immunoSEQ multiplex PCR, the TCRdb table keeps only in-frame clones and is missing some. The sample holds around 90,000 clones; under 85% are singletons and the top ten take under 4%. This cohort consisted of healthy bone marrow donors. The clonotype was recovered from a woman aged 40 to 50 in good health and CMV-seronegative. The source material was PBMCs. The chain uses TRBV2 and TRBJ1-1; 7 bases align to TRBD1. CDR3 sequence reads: CASSERPGGTEAFF. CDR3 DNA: TGTGCCAGCAGTGAGAGGCCAGGGGGCACTGAAGCTTTCTTT.